These 4 T cell receptor beta chains came from one sample sequenced in a study of cytomegalovirus exposure and HLA in healthy donors. This table comes from immunoSEQ multiplex PCR, and its TCRdb copy is limited to in-frame clones, with some not included. In the table there are around 150,000 clones, around nine tenths of which are singletons. The source material was PBMCs. Every receptor here comes from a man aged 18 to 35 in good health and CMV-seropositive.

The chain recombines TRBV5-6 with TRBJ2-5, with 12 bases aligning to TRBD1. The CDR3 totals 16 residues. V dropped 4 bases and J dropped 7; count of bases not matched to a gene: 11. Germline lookup yields CDR1 SGHDT and CDR2 YYEEEE. CDR3 in amino acids: CASSPTGTGGLVTQYF. In DNA form, the CDR3 reads TGTGCCAGCAGCCCGACCGGGACAGGGGGCTTGGTGACCCAGTACTTC.

The chain joins TRBV27 to TRBJ2-1; 8 bases are a match to TRBD1. Germline V gives CDR1 MNHEY, CDR2 SMNVEV (reference sequence). This CDR3 has 16 amino acids. The ends lost 2 bases at V and 4 bases at J; junction bases unmatched: 7. CDR3 nucleotides: TGTGCCAGCAGTTTACCCCCACAGGGGGGATACAATGAGCAGTTCTTC. As protein: CASSLPPQGGYNEQFF.

This clone came up a few times. The chain recombines TRBV7-9 with TRBJ2-1; TRBD1 matches at 9 bases. This CDR3 has 14 residues. J was trimmed by 8 bases and V by 6 bases; bases with no gene match: 8. The germline gives CDR1 SEHNR, CDR2 FQNEAQ (reference sequence). CDR3 protein: CASSLGQGIHEQFF. CDR3 DNA: TGTGCCAGCAGTCTGGGACAGGGAATCCATGAGCAGTTCTTC.

The chain is built from TRBV9 and TRBJ2-1, with D maybe TRBD1 (5 bases). Trimming shortened V by 5 bases and J by 4 bases, and 7 bases separated the two germline ends. The length of the CDR3 is 12 residues. From germline, CDR1 is SGDLS and CDR2 YYNGEE. CDR3 protein: CASSGQYNEQFF. CDR3 nucleotides: TGTGCCAGCAGTGGACAATACAATGAGCAGTTCTTC.